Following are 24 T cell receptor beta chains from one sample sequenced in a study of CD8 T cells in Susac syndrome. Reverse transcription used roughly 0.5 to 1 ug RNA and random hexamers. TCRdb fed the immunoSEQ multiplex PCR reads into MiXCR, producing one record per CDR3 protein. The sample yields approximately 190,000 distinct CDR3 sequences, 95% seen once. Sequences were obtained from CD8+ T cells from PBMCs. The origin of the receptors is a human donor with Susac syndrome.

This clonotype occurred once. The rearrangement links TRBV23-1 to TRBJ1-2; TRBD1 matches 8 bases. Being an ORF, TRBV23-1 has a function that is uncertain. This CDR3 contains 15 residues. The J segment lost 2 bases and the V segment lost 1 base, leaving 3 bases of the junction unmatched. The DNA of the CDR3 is TGCGCCAGCAGTCAATGGACAGGGAAGAACTATGGCTACACCTTC. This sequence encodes CASSQWTGKNYGYTF.

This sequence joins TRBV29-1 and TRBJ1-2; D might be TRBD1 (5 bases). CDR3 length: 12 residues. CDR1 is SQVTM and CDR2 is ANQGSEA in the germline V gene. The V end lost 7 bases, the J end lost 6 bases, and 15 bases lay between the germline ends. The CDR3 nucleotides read TGCAGCGCGGACATCCCGGGCCATGGCTACACCTTC. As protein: CSADIPGHGYTF.

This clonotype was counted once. The CDR3 reads CASRKAGTFNSPLHF. CDR3 bases: TGTGCCAGCAGGAAAGCCGGGACATTTAATTCACCCCTCCACTTT. The V gene is TRBV27, the J gene TRBJ1-6, with a weak D call TRBD1 (6 bases). This CDR3 is 15 amino acids long. Trimming cost V 6 bases and J 6 bases, with 15 bases left between them. In germline, CDR1 is MNHEY, CDR2 SMNVEV (reference sequence).

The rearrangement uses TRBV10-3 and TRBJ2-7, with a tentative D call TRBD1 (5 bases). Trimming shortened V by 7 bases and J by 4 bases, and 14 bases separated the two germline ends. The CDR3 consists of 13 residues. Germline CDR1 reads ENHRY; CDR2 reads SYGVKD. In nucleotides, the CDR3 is TGTGCCATCACTGCCGACAGCCTATACGAGCAGTACTTC. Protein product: CAITADSLYEQYF.

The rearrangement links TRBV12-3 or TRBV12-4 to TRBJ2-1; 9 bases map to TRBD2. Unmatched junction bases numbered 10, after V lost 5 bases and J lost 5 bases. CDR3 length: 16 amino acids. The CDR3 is CASSIALAGYDNEQFF. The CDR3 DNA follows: TGTGCCAGCAGTATCGCCCTAGCGGGGTACGACAATGAGCAGTTCTTC.

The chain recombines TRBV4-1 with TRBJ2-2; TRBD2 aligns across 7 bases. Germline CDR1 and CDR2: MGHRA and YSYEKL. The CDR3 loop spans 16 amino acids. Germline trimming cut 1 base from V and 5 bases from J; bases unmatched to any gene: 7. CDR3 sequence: CASSQAPGLLTGELFF. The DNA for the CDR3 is TGCGCCAGCAGCCAAGCCCCGGGACTACTTACCGGGGAGCTGTTTTTT.

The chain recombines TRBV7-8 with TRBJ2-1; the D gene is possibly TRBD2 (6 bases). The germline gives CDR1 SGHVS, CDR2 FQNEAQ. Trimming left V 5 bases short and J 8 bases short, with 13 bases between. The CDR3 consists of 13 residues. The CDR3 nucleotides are TGTGCCAGCAGCGACAGACCGGGGGATGAGCAGTTCTTC. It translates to CASSDRPGDEQFF.

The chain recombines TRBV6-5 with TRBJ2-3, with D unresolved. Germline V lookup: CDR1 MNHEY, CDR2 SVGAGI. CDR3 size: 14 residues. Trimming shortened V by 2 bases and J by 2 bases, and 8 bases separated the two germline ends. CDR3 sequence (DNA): TGTGCCAGCAGTTACGGGCTAGACACAGATACGCAGTATTTT. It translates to CASSYGLDTDTQYF.

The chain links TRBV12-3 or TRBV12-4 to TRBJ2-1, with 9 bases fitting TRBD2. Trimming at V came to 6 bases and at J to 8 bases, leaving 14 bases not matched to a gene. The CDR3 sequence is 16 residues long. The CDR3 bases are TGTGCCAGCAGGGGGTCTGAGCGGGGGGTATCCGATGAGCAGTTCTTC. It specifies CASRGSERGVSDEQFF.

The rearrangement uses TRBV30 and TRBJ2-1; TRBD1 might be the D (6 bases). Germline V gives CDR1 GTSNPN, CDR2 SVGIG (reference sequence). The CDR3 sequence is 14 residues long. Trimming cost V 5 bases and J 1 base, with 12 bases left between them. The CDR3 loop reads CAWSVGGSYNEQFF. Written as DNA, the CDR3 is TGTGCCTGGTCTGTAGGGGGTTCCTACAATGAGCAGTTCTTC. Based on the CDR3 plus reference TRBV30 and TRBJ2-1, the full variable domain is SQTIHQWPATLVQPVGSPLSLECTVEGTSNPNLYWYRQAAGRGLQLLFYSVGIGQISSEVPQNLSASRPQDRQFILSSKKLLLSDSGFYLCAWSVGGSYNEQFFGPGTRLTVL.

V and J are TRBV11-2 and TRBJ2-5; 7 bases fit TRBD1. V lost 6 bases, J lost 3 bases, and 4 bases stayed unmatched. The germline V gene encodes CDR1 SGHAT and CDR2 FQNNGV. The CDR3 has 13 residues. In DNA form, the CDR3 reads TGTGCCAGCAGACCCGGGACAGAAGAGACCCAGTACTTC. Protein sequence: CASRPGTEETQYF.

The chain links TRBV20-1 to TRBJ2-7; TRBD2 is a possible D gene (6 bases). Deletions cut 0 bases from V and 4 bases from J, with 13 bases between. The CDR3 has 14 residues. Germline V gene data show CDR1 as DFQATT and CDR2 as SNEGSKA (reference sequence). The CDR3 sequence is CSARDGGIGYEQYF. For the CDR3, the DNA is TGCAGTGCTAGAGATGGGGGGATCGGGTACGAGCAGTACTTC.

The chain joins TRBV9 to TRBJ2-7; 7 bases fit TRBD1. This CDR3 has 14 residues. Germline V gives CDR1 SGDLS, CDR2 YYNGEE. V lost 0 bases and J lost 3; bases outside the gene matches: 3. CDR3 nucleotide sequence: TGTGCCAGCAGCGTAGGACAGGGTGACTACGAGCAGTACTTC. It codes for CASSVGQGDYEQYF. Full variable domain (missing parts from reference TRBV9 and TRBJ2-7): DSGVTQTPKHLITATGQRVTLRCSPRSGDLSVYWYQQSLDQGLQFLIQYYNGEERAKGNILERFSAQQFPDLHSELNLSSLELGDSALYFCASSVGQGDYEQYFGPGTRLTVT.

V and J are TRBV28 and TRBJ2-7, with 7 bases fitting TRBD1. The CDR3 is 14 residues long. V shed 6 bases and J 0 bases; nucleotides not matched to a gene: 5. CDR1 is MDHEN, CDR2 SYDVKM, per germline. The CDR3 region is CASRHRDSSYEQYF. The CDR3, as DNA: TGTGCCAGCAGACATCGGGACAGCTCCTACGAGCAGTACTTC. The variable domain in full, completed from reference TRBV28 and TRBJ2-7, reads DVKVTQSSRYLVKRTGEKVFLECVQDMDHENMFWYRQDPGLGLRLIYFSYDVKMKEKGDIPEGYSVSREKKERFSLILESASTNQTSMYLCASRHRDSSYEQYFGPGTRLTVT.

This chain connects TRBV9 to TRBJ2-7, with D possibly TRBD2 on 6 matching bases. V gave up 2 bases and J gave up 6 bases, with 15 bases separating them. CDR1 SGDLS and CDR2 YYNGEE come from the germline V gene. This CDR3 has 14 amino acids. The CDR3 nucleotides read TGTGCCAGCAGCGTCTCCGGGAGCGGCGGCGAGCAGTACTTC. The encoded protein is CASSVSGSGGEQYF.

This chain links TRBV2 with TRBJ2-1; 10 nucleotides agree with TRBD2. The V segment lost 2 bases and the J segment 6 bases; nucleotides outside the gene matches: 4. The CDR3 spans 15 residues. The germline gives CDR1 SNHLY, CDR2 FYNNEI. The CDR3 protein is CASSELAGASNEQFF. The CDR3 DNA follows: TGTGCCAGCAGTGAACTAGCGGGAGCCAGCAATGAGCAGTTCTTC.

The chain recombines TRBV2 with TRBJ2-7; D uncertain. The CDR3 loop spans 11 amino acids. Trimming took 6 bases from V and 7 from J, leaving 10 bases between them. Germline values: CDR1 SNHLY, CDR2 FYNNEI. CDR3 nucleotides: TGTGCCAGCAGAGTAGAAGGGGAGCAGTACTTC. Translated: CASRVEGEQYF.

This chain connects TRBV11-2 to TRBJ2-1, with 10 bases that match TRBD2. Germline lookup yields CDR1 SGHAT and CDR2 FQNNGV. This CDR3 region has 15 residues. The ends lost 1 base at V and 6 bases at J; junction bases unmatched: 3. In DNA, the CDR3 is TGTGCCAGCAGCTTAGTCCCTAGCGGGAGCAATGAGCAGTTCTTC. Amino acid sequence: CASSLVPSGSNEQFF.

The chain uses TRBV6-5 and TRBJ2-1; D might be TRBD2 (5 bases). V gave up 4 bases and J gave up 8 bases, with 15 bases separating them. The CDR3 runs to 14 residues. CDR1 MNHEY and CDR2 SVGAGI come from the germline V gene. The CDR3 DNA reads TGTGCCAGCAGTTTAGCGTTAGCCTGGGATGAGCAGTTCTTC. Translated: CASSLALAWDEQFF.

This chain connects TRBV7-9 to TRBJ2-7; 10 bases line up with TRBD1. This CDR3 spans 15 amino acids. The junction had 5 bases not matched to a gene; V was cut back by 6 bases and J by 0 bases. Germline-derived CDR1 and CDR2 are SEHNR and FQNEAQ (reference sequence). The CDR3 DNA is TGTGCCAGCAGTCCATGGACAGGGGGCTCCTACGAGCAGTACTTC. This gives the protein CASSPWTGGSYEQYF.

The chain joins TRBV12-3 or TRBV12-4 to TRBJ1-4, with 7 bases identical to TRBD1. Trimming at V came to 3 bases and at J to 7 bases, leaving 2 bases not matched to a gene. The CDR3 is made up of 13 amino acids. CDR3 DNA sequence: TGTGCCAGCAGTTTTGCAGGGGGTGAAAAACTGTTTTTT. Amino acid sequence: CASSFAGGEKLFF.

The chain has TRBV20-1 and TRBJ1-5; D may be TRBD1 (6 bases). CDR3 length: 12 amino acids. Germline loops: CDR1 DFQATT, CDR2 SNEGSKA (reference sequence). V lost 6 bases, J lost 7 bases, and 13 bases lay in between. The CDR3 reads CSAFEGDQPQHF. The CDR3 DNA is TGCAGTGCCTTCGAGGGGGACCAGCCCCAGCATTTT.

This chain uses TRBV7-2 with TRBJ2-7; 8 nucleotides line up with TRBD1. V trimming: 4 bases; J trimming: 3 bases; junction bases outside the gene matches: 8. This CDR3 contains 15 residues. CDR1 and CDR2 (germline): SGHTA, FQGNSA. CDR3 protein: CASSSIRDRFYEQYF. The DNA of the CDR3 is TGTGCCAGCAGCTCGATACGGGACAGGTTCTACGAGCAGTACTTC.

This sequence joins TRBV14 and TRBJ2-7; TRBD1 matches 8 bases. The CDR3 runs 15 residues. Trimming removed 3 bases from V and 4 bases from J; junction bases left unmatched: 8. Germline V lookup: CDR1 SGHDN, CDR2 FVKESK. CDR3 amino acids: CASSHRRTGNYEQYF. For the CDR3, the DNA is TGTGCCAGCAGCCACAGAAGGACAGGGAATTACGAGCAGTACTTC.